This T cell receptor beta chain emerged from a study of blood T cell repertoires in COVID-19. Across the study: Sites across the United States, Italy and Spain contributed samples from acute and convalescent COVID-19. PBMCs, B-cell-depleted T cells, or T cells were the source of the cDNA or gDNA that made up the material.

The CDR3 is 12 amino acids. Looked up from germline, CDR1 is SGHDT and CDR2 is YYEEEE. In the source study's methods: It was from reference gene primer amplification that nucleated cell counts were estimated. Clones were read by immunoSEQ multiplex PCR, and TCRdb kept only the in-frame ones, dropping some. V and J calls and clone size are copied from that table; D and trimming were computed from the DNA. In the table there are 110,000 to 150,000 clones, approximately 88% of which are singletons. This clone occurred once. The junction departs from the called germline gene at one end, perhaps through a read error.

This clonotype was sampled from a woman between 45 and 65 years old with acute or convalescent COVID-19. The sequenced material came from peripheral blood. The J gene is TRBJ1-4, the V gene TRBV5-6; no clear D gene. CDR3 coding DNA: TGTGCCAGCAGCTTGCCTAACGAAAAACTGTTTTTT. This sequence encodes CASSLPNEKLFF.